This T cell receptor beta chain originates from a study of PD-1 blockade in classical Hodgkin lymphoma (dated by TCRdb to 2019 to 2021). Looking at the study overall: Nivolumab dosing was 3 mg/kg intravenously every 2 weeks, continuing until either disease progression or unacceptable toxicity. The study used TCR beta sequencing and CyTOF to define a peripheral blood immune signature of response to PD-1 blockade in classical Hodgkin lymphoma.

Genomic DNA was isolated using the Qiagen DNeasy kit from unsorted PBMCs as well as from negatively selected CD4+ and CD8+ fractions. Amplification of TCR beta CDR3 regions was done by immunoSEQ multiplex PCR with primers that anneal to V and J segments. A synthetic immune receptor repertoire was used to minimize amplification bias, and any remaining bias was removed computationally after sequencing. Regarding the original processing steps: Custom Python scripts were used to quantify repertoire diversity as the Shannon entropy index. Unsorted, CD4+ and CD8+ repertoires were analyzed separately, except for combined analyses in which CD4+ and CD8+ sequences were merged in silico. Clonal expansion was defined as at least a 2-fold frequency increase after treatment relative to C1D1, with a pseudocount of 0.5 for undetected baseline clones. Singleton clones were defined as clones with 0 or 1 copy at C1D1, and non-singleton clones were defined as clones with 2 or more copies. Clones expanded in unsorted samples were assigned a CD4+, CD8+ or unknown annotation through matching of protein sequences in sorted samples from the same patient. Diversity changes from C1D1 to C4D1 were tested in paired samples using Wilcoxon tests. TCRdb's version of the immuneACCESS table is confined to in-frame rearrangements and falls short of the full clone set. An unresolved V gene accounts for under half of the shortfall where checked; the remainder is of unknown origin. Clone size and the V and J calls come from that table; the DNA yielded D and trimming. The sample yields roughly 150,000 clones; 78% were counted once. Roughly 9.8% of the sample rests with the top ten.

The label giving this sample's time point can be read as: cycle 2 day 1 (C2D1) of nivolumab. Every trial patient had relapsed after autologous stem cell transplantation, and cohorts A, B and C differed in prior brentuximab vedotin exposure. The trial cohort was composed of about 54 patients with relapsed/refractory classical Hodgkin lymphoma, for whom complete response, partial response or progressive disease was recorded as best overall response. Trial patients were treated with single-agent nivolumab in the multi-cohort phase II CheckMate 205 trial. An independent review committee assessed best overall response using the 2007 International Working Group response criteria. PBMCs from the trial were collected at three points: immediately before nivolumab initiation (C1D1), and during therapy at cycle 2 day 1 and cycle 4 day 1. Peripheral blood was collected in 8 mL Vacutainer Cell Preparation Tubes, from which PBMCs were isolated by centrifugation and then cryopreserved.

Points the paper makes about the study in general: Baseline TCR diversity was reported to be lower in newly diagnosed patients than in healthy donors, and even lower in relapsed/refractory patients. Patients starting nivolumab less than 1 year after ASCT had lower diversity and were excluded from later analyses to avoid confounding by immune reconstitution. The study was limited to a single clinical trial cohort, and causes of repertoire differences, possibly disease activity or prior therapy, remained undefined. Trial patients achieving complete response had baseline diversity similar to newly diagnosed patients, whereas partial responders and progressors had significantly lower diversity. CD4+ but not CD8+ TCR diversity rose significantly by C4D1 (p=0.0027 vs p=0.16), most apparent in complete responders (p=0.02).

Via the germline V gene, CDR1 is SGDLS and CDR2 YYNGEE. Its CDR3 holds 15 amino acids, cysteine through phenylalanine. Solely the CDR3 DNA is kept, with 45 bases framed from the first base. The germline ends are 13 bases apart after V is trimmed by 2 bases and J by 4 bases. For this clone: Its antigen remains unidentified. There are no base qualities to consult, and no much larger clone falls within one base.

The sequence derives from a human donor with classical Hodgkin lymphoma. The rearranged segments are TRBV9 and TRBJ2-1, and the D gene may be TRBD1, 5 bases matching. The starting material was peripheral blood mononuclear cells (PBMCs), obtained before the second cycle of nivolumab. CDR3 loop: CASSVQGSEYNEQFF. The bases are TGTGCCAGCAGCGTCCAGGGCTCAGAATACAATGAGCAGTTCTTC.